The 27 T cell receptor beta chains reported below all come from one sample, sequenced in a study of cytomegalovirus exposure and HLA in healthy donors. Sequencing used immunoSEQ multiplex PCR; TCRdb keeps in-frame clones, though not all of them. This table holds about 75,000 clones, around 85% found once. Input material: PBMCs. All receptors derive from a man aged 25 to 45 in good health and CMV-seronegative.

The chain couples TRBV28 to TRBJ1-1; TRBD1 might be the D (5 bases). This CDR3 comprises 14 residues. Germline V gives CDR1 MDHEN, CDR2 SYDVKM. V gave up 7 bases and J gave up 4 bases, with 16 bases separating them. CDR3 nucleotide sequence: TGTGCCAGCACTTCGGGGGGGGGTAGCACTGAAGCTTTCTTT. This translates into CASTSGGGSTEAFF.

The chain employs TRBV6-1 and TRBJ2-3; 10 bases map to TRBD1. This CDR3 region has 15 residues. Germline V lookup: CDR1 MNHNS, CDR2 SASEGT. With V trimmed by 8 bases and J by 5 bases, 10 bases remained unmatched. The CDR3 sequence is CASVPGQGLGDTQYF. CDR3 nucleotides: TGTGCCAGCGTCCCGGGACAGGGGTTGGGAGATACGCAGTATTTT.

The gene calls are TRBV18 and TRBJ1-5, with 8 bases identical to TRBD1. The germline CDR1 and CDR2 sequences are KGHSH and LQKENI. The CDR3 loop spans 15 amino acids. J was trimmed by 8 bases and V by 6 bases; bases with no gene match: 12. CDR3 residues: CASSPGTGRPEPQHF. The CDR3 region has the DNA TGTGCCAGCTCGCCCGGGACAGGCAGACCGGAGCCCCAGCATTTT.

The chain couples TRBV10-3 to TRBJ2-1; maybe TRBD2 (5 bases). The CDR3 sequence is 15 residues long. Trimming removed 6 bases from V and 0 bases from J, with 12 bases in between. Germline V CDR1 and CDR2: ENHRY, SYGVKD. CDR3 sequence: CAISEQEGSYNEQFF. CDR3 nucleotide sequence: TGTGCCATCAGCGAACAAGAGGGCTCCTACAATGAGCAGTTCTTC.

This clone was observed a handful of times. CDR3 amino acids: CASSPADRGTEAFF. The CDR3 coding sequence is TGTGCCAGCAGCCCCGCCGACAGGGGCACTGAAGCTTTCTTT. V usage is TRBV7-8 and J usage is TRBJ1-1; 8 nucleotides line up with TRBD1. J was trimmed by 4 bases and V by 5 bases; bases with no gene match: 6. The CDR3 runs to 14 residues. Germline V gene data show CDR1 as SGHVS and CDR2 as FQNEAQ.

The chain carries TRBV11-2 and TRBJ1-1, with D perhaps TRBD1 (6 bases). V gave up 4 bases and J gave up 6 bases, with 21 bases separating them. CDR3 length: 16 residues. The germline CDR1 and CDR2 sequences are SGHAT and FQNNGV. CDR3 amino acids: CASSSSGEGRGAEAFF. The DNA for the CDR3 is TGTGCCAGCAGCTCCAGTGGAGAGGGGAGGGGGGCTGAAGCTTTCTTT.

This chain joins TRBV7-3 and TRBJ1-1; 10 bases match TRBD1. The CDR3 spans 13 residues. Unmatched junction bases numbered 8, after V lost 5 bases and J lost 11 bases. Germline CDR1 is SGHTA and CDR2 is FQGTGA. CDR3 sequence: CASSDRQGARAFF. CDR3 DNA sequence: TGTGCCAGCAGCGATCGACAGGGGGCTAGGGCTTTCTTT. The full variable domain, its missing parts supplied by reference TRBV7-3 and TRBJ1-1, is GAGVSQTPSNKVTEKGKYVELRCDPISGHTALYWYRQSLGQGPEFLIYFQGTGAADDSGLPNDRFFAVRPEGSVSTLKIQRTERGDSAVYLCASSDRQGARAFFGQGTRLTVV.

There are a few counts of this clone. This rearrangement joins TRBV7-9 to TRBJ1-5, with a weak D call TRBD1 (5 bases). The CDR3 has 15 amino acids. Germline values: CDR1 SEHNR, CDR2 FQNEAQ (reference sequence). Trimming took off 5 bases at V and 9 bases at J, with 20 bases between the two ends. CDR3 sequence (DNA): TGTGCCAGCAGCGGACCAAATGTGGGACTCGGGCCCCAGCATTTT. This gives the protein CASSGPNVGLGPQHF.

The chain carries TRBV9 and TRBJ2-7; possible D gene TRBD1, 6 bases. CDR1 and CDR2 (germline): SGDLS, YYNGEE. The CDR3 loop spans 15 amino acids. V lost 0 bases and J 0 bases, leaving 10 bases between the germline ends. The CDR3 is CASSVAGEISYEQYF. In nucleotides, the CDR3 is TGTGCCAGCAGCGTAGCAGGGGAGATCTCCTACGAGCAGTACTTC. Using reference TRBV9 and TRBJ2-7 for the parts outside the CDR3, the full variable domain is DSGVTQTPKHLITATGQRVTLRCSPRSGDLSVYWYQQSLDQGLQFLIQYYNGEERAKGNILERFSAQQFPDLHSELNLSSLELGDSALYFCASSVAGEISYEQYFGPGTRLTVT.

The V and J genes are TRBV19 and TRBJ2-3; TRBD2 matches at 7 bases. This CDR3 region has 16 residues. J gave up 6 bases and V 4 bases, and 13 bases lay outside the gene matches. The germline gives CDR1 LNHDA, CDR2 SQIVND (reference sequence). The CDR3 sequence: CASSTQRGLEADTQYF. In DNA, the CDR3 is TGTGCCAGTAGTACACAGAGAGGACTAGAAGCTGATACGCAGTATTTT. The full variable domain, in which reference TRBV19 and TRBJ2-3 provide the parts outside the CDR3, is DGGITQSPKYLFRKEGQNVTLSCEQNLNHDAMYWYRQDPGQGLRLIYYSQIVNDFQKGDIAEGYSVSREKKESFPLTVTSAQKNPTAFYLCASSTQRGLEADTQYFGPGTRLTVL.

This sequence joins TRBV10-3 and TRBJ1-2; D is undetermined. V was pared by 6 bases and J by 8 bases, with 22 bases between. The CDR3 spans 15 residues. Germline V CDR1 and CDR2: ENHRY, SYGVKD. The CDR3 region is CAIREGVTGTGGYTF. The CDR3 DNA reads TGTGCCATCAGAGAGGGAGTTACCGGTACGGGAGGCTACACCTTC.

The chain combines TRBV6-1 with TRBJ2-3, with TRBD1 matching over 8 bases. The V gene's germline CDR1 is MNHNS and CDR2 SASEGT. J lost 5 bases, V lost 5 bases, and 9 bases had no gene match. The CDR3 is 15 residues long. CDR3 sequence reads: CASSQIGQGEDTQYF. CDR3 in DNA: TGTGCCAGCAGTCAAATCGGACAGGGAGAAGATACGCAGTATTTT.

The chain has TRBV5-1 and TRBJ2-7, with D possibly being TRBD2 (5 bases). The CDR3 is 15 amino acids. Germline loops: CDR1 SGHRS, CDR2 YFSETQ. V was trimmed by 0 bases and J by 1 base, leaving 11 bases between them. In DNA form, the CDR3 reads TGCGCCAGCAGCTTGGCGGGGTCGACGTCCTACGAGCAGTACTTC. Translation gives CASSLAGSTSYEQYF.

This clone was observed once. The genes are TRBV5-1 and TRBJ2-1; 8 bases agree with TRBD2. The CDR3 has 16 residues. V trimming: 2 bases; J trimming: 3 bases; junction bases outside the gene matches: 7. Per the germline V gene, CDR1 is SGHRS and CDR2 is YFSETQ. CDR3 loop: CASSFELAVNYNEQFF. DNA for the CDR3: TGCGCCAGCAGCTTCGAACTAGCGGTTAACTACAATGAGCAGTTCTTC.

The J gene is TRBJ2-5, the V gene TRBV19, with TRBD1 as a possible D gene (5 bases). Deletions cut 4 bases from V and 5 bases from J, with 11 bases between. Germline V lookup: CDR1 LNHDA, CDR2 SQIVND (reference sequence). The CDR3 spans 13 residues. The chain's CDR3 is CASSRPGMETQYF. The CDR3 region has the DNA TGTGCCAGTAGTAGGCCAGGGATGGAGACCCAGTACTTC.

In its sample, this clone was seen once. This sequence joins TRBV5-6 and TRBJ2-7, with 8 bases identical to TRBD1. The CDR3 is 16 residues long. Germline CDR1 reads SGHDT; CDR2 reads YYEEEE. The V gene end was trimmed by 3 bases and the J gene end by 3 bases; junction bases not matched to a gene: 11. CDR3 sequence reads: CASSSGSGQGFYEQYV. CDR3 nucleotide sequence: TGTGCCAGCAGCTCGGGTTCCGGACAGGGCTTCTACGAGCAGTACGTC.

The J gene is TRBJ1-6, the V gene TRBV2; 10 positions match TRBD1. The CDR3 is 15 amino acids. Germline V gene lookup returns CDR1 SNHLY and CDR2 FYNNEI. V shed 7 bases and J 8 bases; nucleotides not matched to a gene: 8. CDR3 bases: TGTGCCAGCAATCGACAGGGGGCTGTGGATTCACCCCTCCACTTT. Translation gives CASNRQGAVDSPLHF.

This clone appeared once. This chain uses TRBV9 with TRBJ2-1; TRBD1 matches at 10 bases. Germline-derived CDR1 and CDR2 are SGDLS and YYNGEE. The CDR3 has 19 residues. V lost 1 base and J lost 3; bases outside the gene matches: 13. As DNA, the CDR3 is TGTGCCAGCAGCGTACGGACAGGGGGATCTATGCTCAACTACAATGAGCAGTTCTTC. It is translated as CASSVRTGGSMLNYNEQFF.

V gene TRBV5-1 combines with J gene TRBJ1-2; a possible D gene is TRBD1 (6 bases). This CDR3 is 12 amino acids long. V lost 3 bases and J 3 bases, leaving 6 bases between the germline ends. Germline CDR1 and CDR2: SGHRS and YFSETQ. In DNA form, the CDR3 reads TGCGCCAGCAGCTCAGGGGACTATGGCTACACCTTC. Translated: CASSSGDYGYTF.

The rearrangement uses TRBV4-3 and TRBJ2-7, with 8 bases fitting TRBD1. Germline CDR1 reads LGHNA; CDR2 reads YSLEER. This CDR3 is 15 amino acids long. Unmatched junction bases numbered 8, after V lost 4 bases and J lost 3 bases. Written as DNA, the CDR3 is TGCGCCAGCAGCCGATCGGACAGGGACCTCTACGAGCAGTACTTC. Protein product: CASSRSDRDLYEQYF.

The rearrangement links TRBV7-3 to TRBJ2-2, with 10 bases aligning to TRBD2. The V gene end was trimmed by 0 bases and the J gene end by 6 bases; junction bases not matched to a gene: 7. The CDR3 contains 17 residues. Per germline, CDR1 SGHTA and CDR2 FQGTGA. The CDR3 coding sequence is TGTGCCAGCAGCTTAACGCCGCAGCGGGGGGGCGCCGGGGAGCTGTTTTTT. This sequence encodes CASSLTPQRGGAGELFF.

The chain uses TRBV13 and TRBJ2-1; 13 bases match TRBD2. CDR1 and CDR2 (germline): PRHDT, FYEKMQ (reference sequence). The CDR3 has 16 residues. V shed 5 bases, J shed 8 bases, and the junction held 9 bases outside the gene matches. CDR3: CASSKLAGGPQDEQFF. In nucleotides, the CDR3 is TGTGCCAGCAGCAAACTAGCGGGGGGGCCACAGGATGAGCAGTTCTTC.

The V call is TRBV28, the J call TRBJ2-1; 7 bases align to TRBD1. This CDR3 spans 15 amino acids. Germline V gene data show CDR1 as MDHEN and CDR2 as SYDVKM. The J segment lost 6 bases and the V segment lost 6 bases, leaving 11 bases of the junction unmatched. CDR3 in amino acids: CASRSTGVRGNEQFF. The DNA of the CDR3 is TGTGCCAGCAGATCCACAGGGGTGAGGGGCAATGAGCAGTTCTTC.

This clone was picked up one time. V is TRBV28 and J is TRBJ2-7; 9 positions agree with TRBD1. Germline loops: CDR1 MDHEN, CDR2 SYDVKM. CDR3 length: 14 amino acids. V lost 5 bases and J lost 2; bases outside the gene matches: 4. Written as DNA, the CDR3 is TGTGCCAGCAGTGGGACAGGGATTACCTACGAGCAGTACTTC. It encodes CASSGTGITYEQYF.

Written as DNA, the CDR3 is TGTGCCAGCATGCGGGGGGGACAAGAGACCCAGTACTTC. It yields the protein CASMRGGQETQYF. This chain joins TRBV28 and TRBJ2-5; 9 positions agree with TRBD2. V lost 7 bases to trimming and J lost 2 bases; unmatched junction nucleotides: 2. The CDR3 runs to 13 residues. CDR1 MDHEN and CDR2 SYDVKM come from the germline V gene. Filled out from reference TRBV28 and TRBJ2-5, the complete variable domain reads DVKVTQSSRYLVKRTGEKVFLECVQDMDHENMFWYRQDPGLGLRLIYFSYDVKMKEKGDIPEGYSVSREKKERFSLILESASTNQTSMYLCASMRGGQETQYFGPGTRLLVL.

This clone has a handful of counts. Here the CDR3 DNA reads TGTGCCAGCAGCGTAGTGGGAGGGGGGGCTGAGGAGCAGTACTTC. Residues: CASSVVGGGAEEQYF. The chain combines TRBV9 with TRBJ2-7; D is perhaps TRBD2 (7 bases). Trimming left V 0 bases short and J 7 bases short, with 17 bases between. The CDR3 has 15 amino acids. CDR1 is SGDLS and CDR2 is YYNGEE in the germline V gene.

Remarks on this clone: Other DNA variants within this sample encode the same CDR3. The chain employs TRBV7-9 and TRBJ1-2; TRBD1 matches at 7 bases. Germline assignment: CDR1 SEHNR and CDR2 FQNEAQ (reference sequence). With 6 bases clipped from V and 5 bases from J, the junction kept 6 bases outside the gene matches. The CDR3 sequence is 13 residues long. The CDR3: CASSPGQRYGYTF. CDR3 DNA sequence: TGTGCCAGCAGTCCGGGACAGAGATATGGCTACACCTTC.